These 14 T cell receptor beta chains originate from one sample sequenced in a study of OX40 agonist ivuxolimab in advanced cancers. Assay used: immunoSEQ multiplex PCR; TCRdb lists only in-frame clones, some missing. The table records some 40,000 clones, about 80% of them present only once. The material sequenced was CD4+ or CD8+ T cells sorted from blood, taken in a trial of the OX40 agonist ivuxolimab. The receptors stem from an adult with an advanced solid tumor such as melanoma, head and neck, liver or kidney cancer.

This clone has just a few counts. The genes are TRBV19 and TRBJ2-1, with D possibly being TRBD2 (5 bases). Germline V gene data show CDR1 as LNHDA and CDR2 as SQIVND (reference sequence). With 9 bases removed from V and 5 bases from J, the gap between germline ends came to 8 bases. This CDR3 has 11 amino acids. The CDR3 coding sequence is TGTGCCAGCCGGGATCACAATGAGCAGTTCTTC. Translation gives CASRDHNEQFF.

This rearrangement joins TRBV6-7 to TRBJ2-3; possible D gene TRBD1, 5 bases. TRBV6-7 is recorded as an ORF, its role being uncertain. The CDR3 is made up of 16 amino acids. Trimming left V 7 bases short and J 0 bases short, with 17 bases between. CDR3 DNA: TGTGCCAGCACCCAACCTCAGGGTTGGAGCACAGATACGCAGTATTTT. As protein: CASTQPQGWSTDTQYF.

The rearrangement joins TRBV9 to TRBJ1-1, with D perhaps matching TRBD1 (6 bases). The CDR3 runs 14 residues. Germline V gene sequence: CDR1 SGDLS, CDR2 YYNGEE. Trimming left V 3 bases short and J 7 bases short, with 16 bases between. CDR3 in DNA: TGTGCCAGCAGCGCGCGGAGGGGGGGCGTTGAAGCTTTCTTT. Encoded protein: CASSARRGGVEAFF.

This clone was recorded a few times. The V gene is TRBV2, the J gene TRBJ1-5; 9 positions match TRBD1. The CDR3 spans 13 residues. Germline CDR1 is SNHLY and CDR2 is FYNNEI. V was pared by 7 bases and J by 4 bases, with 2 bases of the junction left unmatched. CDR3 sequence: CASMGQGNQPQHF. The DNA for the CDR3 is TGTGCCAGCATGGGACAGGGTAATCAGCCCCAGCATTTT.

As regards this clone: One junction end does not reproduce the germline sequence, and a read error may be involved. The chain is built from TRBV5-1 and TRBJ2-7; a possible D gene is TRBD2 (5 bases). Germline V gene lookup returns CDR1 SGHRS and CDR2 YFSETQ. The CDR3 extends over 12 amino acids. The CDR3, as DNA: TGTGCCAGCGGCTCGGGCTCCTACGAGCAGTACTTC. Translating gives CASGSGSYEQYF.

V gene TRBV6-1 combines with J gene TRBJ2-3, with TRBD2 as a possible D gene (7 bases). The CDR3 is made up of 15 amino acids. The germline V gene has CDR1 MNHNS and CDR2 SASEGT. Deletions cut 3 bases from V and 2 bases from J, with 12 bases between. CDR3 protein: CASSDGGASTDTQYF. The DNA for the CDR3 is TGTGCCAGCAGTGATGGGGGGGCCTCCACAGATACGCAGTATTTT.

This chain links TRBV18 with TRBJ1-2; no definite D call. V was shortened by 3 bases and J by 8 bases, with 16 bases between the two germline ends. Germline V CDR1 and CDR2: KGHSH, LQKENI. The CDR3 loop spans 14 amino acids. CDR3 DNA sequence: TGTGCCAGCTCACCGGGTGTGGGTTCAGGCGGCTACACCTTC. Amino acid sequence: CASSPGVGSGGYTF.

V usage is TRBV9 and J usage is TRBJ1-5, with D perhaps TRBD1 (6 bases). V was cut by 0 bases and J by 3 bases, with 10 bases left in between. Germline CDR1 SGDLS, CDR2 YYNGEE. The CDR3 has 15 residues. CDR3 sequence: CASSVGGQPNQPQHF. The CDR3 nucleotides are TGTGCCAGCAGCGTAGGAGGACAGCCCAATCAGCCCCAGCATTTT.

The rearrangement joins TRBV11-3 to TRBJ2-3, with a weak D call TRBD2 (5 bases). The CDR3 consists of 12 residues. Germline loops: CDR1 SGHNT, CDR2 YENEEA. Trimming shortened V by 5 bases and J by 8 bases, and 11 bases separated the two germline ends. The CDR3 DNA sequence: TGTGCCAGCAGCCGAGAGGCGGGTACGCAGTATTTT. It specifies CASSREAGTQYF. The variable domain in full, completed from reference TRBV11-3 and TRBJ2-3, reads EAGVVQSPRYKIIEKKQPVAFWCNPISGHNTLYWYLQNLGQGPELLIRYENEEAVDDSQLPKDRFSAERLKGVDSTLKIQPAELGDSAVYLCASSREAGTQYFGPGTRLTVL.

V is TRBV7-9 and J is TRBJ2-5; D call uncertain. The CDR3 is made up of 12 amino acids. CDR1 and CDR2 from the germline V gene are SEHNR and FQNEAQ (reference sequence). Trimming stripped 5 bases from V and 5 bases from J, with 9 bases between. The CDR3: CASSPSSETQYF. DNA for the CDR3: TGTGCCAGCAGCCCATCTTCTGAGACCCAGTACTTC.

This chain connects TRBV6-1 to TRBJ2-3; TRBD1 aligns across 9 bases. Germline-derived CDR1 and CDR2 are MNHNS and SASEGT. The CDR3 is 17 residues long. The V segment lost 1 base and the J segment 4 bases; nucleotides outside the gene matches: 9. This chain's CDR3 is CASSEVRGQGGSDTQYF. The CDR3 bases are TGTGCCAGCAGTGAAGTAAGGGGACAGGGTGGGTCAGATACGCAGTATTTT.

The CDR3 DNA is TGTGCCAGTAGTATTAGCGGTCGGACTGGGGCCAACGTCCTGACTTTC. The encoded protein is CASSISGRTGANVLTF. This chain joins TRBV19 and TRBJ2-6, with a tentative D call TRBD2 (6 bases). This CDR3 contains 16 residues. Germline CDR1 LNHDA, CDR2 SQIVND (reference sequence). The V gene lost 3 bases and the J gene lost 2 bases, with 11 bases spanning the gap.

CDR3 in amino acids: CASNPQGSDTEAFF. DNA for the CDR3: TGTGCCAGTAACCCACAGGGCTCGGACACTGAAGCTTTCTTT. The V and J genes are TRBV19 and TRBJ1-1, with a tentative D call TRBD1 (6 bases). The V end lost 7 bases, the J end lost 3 bases, and 15 bases lay between the germline ends. CDR1 and CDR2 from the germline V gene are LNHDA and SQIVND (reference sequence). This CDR3 region has 14 residues.

The CDR3 DNA reads as TGTGCCAGCAGCTTAGGCGTTGGGGGGCCTGGAAACACCATATATTTT. Its protein product is CASSLGVGGPGNTIYF. This sequence joins TRBV7-6 and TRBJ1-3; weak D call: TRBD1 (6 bases). From germline, CDR1 is SGHVS and CDR2 FNYEAQ. CDR3 size: 16 residues. V lost 1 base to trimming and J lost 2 bases, with 12 bases between them.